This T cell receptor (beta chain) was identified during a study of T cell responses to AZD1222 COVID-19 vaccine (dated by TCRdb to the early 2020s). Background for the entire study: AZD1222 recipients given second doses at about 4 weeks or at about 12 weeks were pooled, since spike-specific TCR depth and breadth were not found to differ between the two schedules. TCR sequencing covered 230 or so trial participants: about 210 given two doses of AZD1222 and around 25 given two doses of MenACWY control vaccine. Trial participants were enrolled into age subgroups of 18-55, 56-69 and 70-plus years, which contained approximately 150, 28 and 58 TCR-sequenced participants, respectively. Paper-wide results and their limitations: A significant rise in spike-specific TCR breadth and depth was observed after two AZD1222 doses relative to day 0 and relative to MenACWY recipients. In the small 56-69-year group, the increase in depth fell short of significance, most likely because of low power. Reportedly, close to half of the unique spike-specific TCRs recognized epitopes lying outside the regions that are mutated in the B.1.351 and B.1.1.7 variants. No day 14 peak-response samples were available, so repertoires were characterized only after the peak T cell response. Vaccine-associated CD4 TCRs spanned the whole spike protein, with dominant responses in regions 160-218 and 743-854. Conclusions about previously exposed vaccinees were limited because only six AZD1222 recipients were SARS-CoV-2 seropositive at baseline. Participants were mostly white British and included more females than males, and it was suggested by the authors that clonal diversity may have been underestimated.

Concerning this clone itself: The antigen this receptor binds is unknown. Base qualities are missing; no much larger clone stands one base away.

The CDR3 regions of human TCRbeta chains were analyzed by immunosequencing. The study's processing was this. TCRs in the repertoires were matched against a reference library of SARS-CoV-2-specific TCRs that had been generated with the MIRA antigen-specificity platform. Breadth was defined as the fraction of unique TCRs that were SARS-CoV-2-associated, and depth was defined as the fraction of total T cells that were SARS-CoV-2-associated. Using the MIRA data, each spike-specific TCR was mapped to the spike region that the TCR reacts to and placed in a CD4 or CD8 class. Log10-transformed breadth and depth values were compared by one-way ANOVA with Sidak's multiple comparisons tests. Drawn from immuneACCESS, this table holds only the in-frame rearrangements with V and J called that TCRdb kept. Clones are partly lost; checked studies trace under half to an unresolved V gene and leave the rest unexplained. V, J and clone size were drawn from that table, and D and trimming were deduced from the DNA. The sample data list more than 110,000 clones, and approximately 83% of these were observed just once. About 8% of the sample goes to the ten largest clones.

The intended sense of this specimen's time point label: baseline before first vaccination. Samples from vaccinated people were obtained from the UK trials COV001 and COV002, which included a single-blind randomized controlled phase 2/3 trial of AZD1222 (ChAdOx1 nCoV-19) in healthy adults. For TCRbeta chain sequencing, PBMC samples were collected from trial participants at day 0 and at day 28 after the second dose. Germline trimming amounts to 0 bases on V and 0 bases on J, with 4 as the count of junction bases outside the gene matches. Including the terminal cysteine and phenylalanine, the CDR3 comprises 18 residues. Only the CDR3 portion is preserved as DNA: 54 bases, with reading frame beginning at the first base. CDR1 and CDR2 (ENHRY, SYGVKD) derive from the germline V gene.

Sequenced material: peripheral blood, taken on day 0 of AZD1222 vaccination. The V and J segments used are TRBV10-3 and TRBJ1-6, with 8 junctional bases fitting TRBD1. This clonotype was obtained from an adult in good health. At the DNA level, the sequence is TGTGCCATCAGTGAGTCCCCGGGACAGGCCTCCTATAATTCACCCCTCCACTTT. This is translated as CAISESPGQASYNSPLHF.